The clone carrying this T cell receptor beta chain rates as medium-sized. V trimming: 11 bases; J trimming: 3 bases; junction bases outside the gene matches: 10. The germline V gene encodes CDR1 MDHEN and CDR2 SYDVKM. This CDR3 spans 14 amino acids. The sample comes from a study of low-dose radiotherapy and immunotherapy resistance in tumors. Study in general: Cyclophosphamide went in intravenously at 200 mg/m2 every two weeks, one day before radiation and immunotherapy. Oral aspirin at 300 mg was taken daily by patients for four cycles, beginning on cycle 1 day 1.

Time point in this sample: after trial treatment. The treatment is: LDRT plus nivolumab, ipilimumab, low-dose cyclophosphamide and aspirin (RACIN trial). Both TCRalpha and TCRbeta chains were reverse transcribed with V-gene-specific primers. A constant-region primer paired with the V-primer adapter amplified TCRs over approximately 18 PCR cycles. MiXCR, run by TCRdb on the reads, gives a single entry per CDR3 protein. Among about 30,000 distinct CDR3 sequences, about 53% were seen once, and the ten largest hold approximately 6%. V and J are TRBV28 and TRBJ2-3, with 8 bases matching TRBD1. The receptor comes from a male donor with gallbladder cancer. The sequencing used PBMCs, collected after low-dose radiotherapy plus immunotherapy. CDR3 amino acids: CAEQGQGETDTQYF. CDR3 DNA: TGTGCCGAGCAAGGACAGGGTGAAACAGATACGCAGTATTTT.